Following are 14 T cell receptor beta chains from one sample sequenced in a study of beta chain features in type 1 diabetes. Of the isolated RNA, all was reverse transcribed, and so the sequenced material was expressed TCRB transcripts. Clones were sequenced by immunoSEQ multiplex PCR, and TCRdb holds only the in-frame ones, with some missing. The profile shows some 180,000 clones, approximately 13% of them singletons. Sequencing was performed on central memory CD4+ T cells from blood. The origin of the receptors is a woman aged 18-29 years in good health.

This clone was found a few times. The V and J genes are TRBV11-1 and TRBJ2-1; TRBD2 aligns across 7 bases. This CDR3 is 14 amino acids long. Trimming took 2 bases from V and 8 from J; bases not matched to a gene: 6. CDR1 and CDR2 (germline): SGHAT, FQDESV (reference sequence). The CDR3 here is CASSLRGETYEQFF. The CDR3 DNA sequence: TGTGCCAGCAGCTTACGGGGGGAGACTTATGAGCAGTTCTTC.

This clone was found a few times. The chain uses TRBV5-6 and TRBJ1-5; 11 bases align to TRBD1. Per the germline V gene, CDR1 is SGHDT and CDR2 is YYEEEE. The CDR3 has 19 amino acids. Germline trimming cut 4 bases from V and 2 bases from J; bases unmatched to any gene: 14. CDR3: CASSDARDRGRFGNQPQHF. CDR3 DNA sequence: TGTGCCAGCAGCGATGCTCGGGACAGGGGGAGGTTCGGCAATCAGCCCCAGCATTTT.

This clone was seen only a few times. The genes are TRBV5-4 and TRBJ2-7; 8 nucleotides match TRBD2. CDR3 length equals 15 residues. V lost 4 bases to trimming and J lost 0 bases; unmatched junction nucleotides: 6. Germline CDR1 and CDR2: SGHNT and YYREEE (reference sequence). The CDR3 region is CASSPTSGGSYEQYF. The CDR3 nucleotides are TGTGCCAGCAGCCCTACTAGCGGAGGCTCCTACGAGCAGTACTTC.

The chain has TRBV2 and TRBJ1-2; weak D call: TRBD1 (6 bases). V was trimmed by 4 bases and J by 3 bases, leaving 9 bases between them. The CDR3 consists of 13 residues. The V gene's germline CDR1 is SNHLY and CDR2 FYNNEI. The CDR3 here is CASSGRTDYGYTF. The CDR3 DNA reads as TGTGCCAGCAGTGGCAGGACAGACTATGGCTACACCTTC.

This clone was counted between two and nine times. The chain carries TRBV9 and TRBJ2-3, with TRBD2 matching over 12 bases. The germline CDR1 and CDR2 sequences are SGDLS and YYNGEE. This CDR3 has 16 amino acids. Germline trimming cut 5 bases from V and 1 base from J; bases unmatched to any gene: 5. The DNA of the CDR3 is TGTGCCAGCAGTTCTAGCGGGAGGGCCGGCACAGATACGCAGTATTTT. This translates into CASSSSGRAGTDTQYF. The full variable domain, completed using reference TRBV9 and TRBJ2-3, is DSGVTQTPKHLITATGQRVTLRCSPRSGDLSVYWYQQSLDQGLQFLIQYYNGEERAKGNILERFSAQQFPDLHSELNLSSLELGDSALYFCASSSSGRAGTDTQYFGPGTRLTVL.

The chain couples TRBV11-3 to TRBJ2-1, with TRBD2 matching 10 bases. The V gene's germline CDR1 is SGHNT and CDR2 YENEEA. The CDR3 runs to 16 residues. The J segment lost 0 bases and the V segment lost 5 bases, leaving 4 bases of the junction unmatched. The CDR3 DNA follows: TGTGCCAGCAGCGTATCTAGCGGGAGCTCCTACAATGAGCAGTTCTTC. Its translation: CASSVSSGSSYNEQFF.

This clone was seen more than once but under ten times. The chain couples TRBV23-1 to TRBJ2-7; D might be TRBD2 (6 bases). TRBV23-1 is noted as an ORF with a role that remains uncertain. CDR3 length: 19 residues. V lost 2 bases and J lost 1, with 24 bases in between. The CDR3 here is CASSQAVGVWASESYEQYF. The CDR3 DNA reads TGCGCCAGCAGTCAAGCGGTGGGAGTGTGGGCTAGCGAATCCTACGAGCAGTACTTC.

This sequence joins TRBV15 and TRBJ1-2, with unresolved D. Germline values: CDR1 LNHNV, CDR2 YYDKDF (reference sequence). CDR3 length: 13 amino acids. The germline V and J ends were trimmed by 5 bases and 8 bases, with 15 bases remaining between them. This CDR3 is CATSGEPTGGYTF. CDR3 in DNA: TGTGCCACCAGCGGCGAACCGACGGGAGGCTACACCTTC. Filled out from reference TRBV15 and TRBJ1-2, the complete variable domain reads DAMVIQNPRYQVTQFGKPVTLSCSQTLNHNVMYWYQQKSSQAPKLLFHYYDKDFNNEADTPDNFQSRRPNTSFCFLDIRSPGLGDTAMYLCATSGEPTGGYTFGSGTRLTVV.

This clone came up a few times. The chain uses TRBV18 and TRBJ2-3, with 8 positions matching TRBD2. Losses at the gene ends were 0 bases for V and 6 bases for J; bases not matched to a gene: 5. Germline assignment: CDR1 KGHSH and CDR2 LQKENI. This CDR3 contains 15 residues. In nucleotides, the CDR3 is TGTGCCAGCTCACCACCGGTCGAGCGGGGGGATACGCAGTATTTT. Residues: CASSPPVERGDTQYF.

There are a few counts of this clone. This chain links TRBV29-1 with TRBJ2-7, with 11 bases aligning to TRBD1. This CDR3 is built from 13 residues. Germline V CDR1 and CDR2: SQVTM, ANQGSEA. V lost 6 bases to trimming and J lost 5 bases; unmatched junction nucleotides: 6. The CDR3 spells CSVGDRGSHEQYF. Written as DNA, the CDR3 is TGCAGCGTCGGGGACAGGGGGTCCCACGAGCAGTACTTC.

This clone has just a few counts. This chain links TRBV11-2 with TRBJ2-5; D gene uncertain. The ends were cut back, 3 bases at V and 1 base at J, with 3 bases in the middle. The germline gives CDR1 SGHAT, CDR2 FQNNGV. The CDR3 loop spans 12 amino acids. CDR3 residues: CASSFGQETQYF. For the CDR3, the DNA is TGTGCCAGCAGCTTCGGCCAAGAGACCCAGTACTTC.

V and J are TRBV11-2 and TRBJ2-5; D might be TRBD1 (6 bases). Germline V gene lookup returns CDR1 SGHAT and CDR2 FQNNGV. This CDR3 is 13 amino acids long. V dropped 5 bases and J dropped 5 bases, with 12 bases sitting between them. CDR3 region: CASSPRTVETQYF. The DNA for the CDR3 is TGTGCCAGCAGCCCGAGGACAGTGGAGACCCAGTACTTC.

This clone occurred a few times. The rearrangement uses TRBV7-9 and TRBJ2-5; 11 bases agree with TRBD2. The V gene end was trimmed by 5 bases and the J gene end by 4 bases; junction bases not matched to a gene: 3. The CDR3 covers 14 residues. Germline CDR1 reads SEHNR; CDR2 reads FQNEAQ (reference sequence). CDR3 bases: TGTGCCAGCAGCCCCGGACTAGCGGGAGAGACCCAGTACTTC. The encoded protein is CASSPGLAGETQYF.

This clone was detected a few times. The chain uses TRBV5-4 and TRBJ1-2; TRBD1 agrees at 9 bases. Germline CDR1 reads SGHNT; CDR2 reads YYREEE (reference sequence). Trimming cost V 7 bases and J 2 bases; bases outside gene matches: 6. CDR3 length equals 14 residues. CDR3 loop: CASRSGTGNYGYTF. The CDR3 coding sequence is TGTGCCAGCCGGTCCGGGACAGGGAACTATGGCTACACCTTC.